This T cell receptor beta chain was recovered during a study of breast tumors, draining lymph nodes, adjacent tissues. Findings of the study overall: Tumor TCR diversity was below lymph nodes but above nontumor tissue. Most tumor T cells seemingly derive from lymph node, then expand in tumor. Luminal-like breast cancer showed significantly greater tumor-nontumor repertoire similarity than basal-like breast cancer did.

Breast cancer patients provided tissue from their axillary draining lymph nodes. This clonotype was seen many times. Its specificity is not known. CDR3 size: 15 residues. The V gene's germline CDR1 is SGDLS and CDR2 YYNGEE. V was clipped by 2 bases and J by 5 bases, with 15 bases between them. MiXCR, run by TCRdb on the multiplex PCR reads, gives a single entry per CDR3 protein. The sample carries around 120,000 distinct CDR3 sequences, nearly 20% recorded once. The rearrangement joins TRBV9 to TRBJ2-3, with D maybe TRBD1 (5 bases). The sample consisted of axillary lymph node tissue. The receptor comes from a female donor with breast cancer. Some clones in this sample may be carry-over from other donors' samples. The CDR3 sequence: CASSVSGFVIDTQYF. The CDR3 region has the DNA TGTGCCAGCAGCGTTTCAGGGTTTGTAATAGATACGCAGTATTTT. The full variable domain, completed using reference TRBV9 and TRBJ2-3, is DSGVTQTPKHLITATGQRVTLRCSPRSGDLSVYWYQQSLDQGLQFLIQYYNGEERAKGNILERFSAQQFPDLHSELNLSSLELGDSALYFCASSVSGFVIDTQYFGPGTRLTVL.